Shown below are 32 T cell receptor beta chains from a single sample sequenced in a study of Graves' ophthalmopathy and Graves' hyperthyroidism (dated by TCRdb to 2016 to 2019). Instrument on record: Illumina HiSeq 2000. TCR beta CDR3 regions were amplified from RNA transcripts for repertoire sequencing. A first-round RT-PCR used HTBI primers with the Qiagen OneStep RT-PCR kit, followed by a second-round multiplex PCR, size selection and purification. TCRdb trimmed the raw reads at Q25, called clones with MiXCR and kept productive beta chains. Rows matching on CDR3 protein sequence are summarized as one entry with the most common DNA and genes. The sample table contains hundreds of thousands of distinct CDR3 sequences; only one count was recorded for approximately 40% of them. The ten largest make up approximately 43% of the sample. Sequenced sample: peripheral blood. These TCRs come from an adult man with Graves' ophthalmopathy.

The gene calls are TRBV19 and TRBJ1-5; unclear D gene. Deletions cut 1 base from V and 4 bases from J, with 8 bases between. Germline CDR1 reads LNHDA; CDR2 reads SQIVND (reference sequence). The CDR3 is 14 amino acids. CDR3 DNA: TGTGCCAGTAGTATAGTATCCGGGAATCAGCCCCAGCATTTT. This encodes CASSIVSGNQPQHF.

The chain links TRBV25-1 to TRBJ1-6, with D possibly being TRBD1 (6 bases). Germline V gene lookup returns CDR1 MGHDK and CDR2 SYGVNS. Trimming shortened V by 8 bases and J by 10 bases, and 18 bases separated the two germline ends. This CDR3 is 14 amino acids long. The CDR3 nucleotides are TGTGCCAGCTTAGCGGCCAGGGGTGGCTCACCCCTCCACTTT. It encodes CASLAARGGSPLHF.

Of note for this clonotype: A much larger clonotype is one base distant, so this may be a read error. The V and J genes are TRBV7-3 and TRBJ2-7; TRBD2 might be the D (5 bases). Per germline, CDR1 SGHTA and CDR2 FQGTGA. The CDR3 has 13 residues. Trimming removed 5 bases at V and 5 bases at J, with 13 bases between. Written as DNA, the CDR3 is TGTGCCAGCAGCCCGAGGGTAATCGACGAGCAGTACTTC. This encodes CASSPRVIDEQYF.

The rearrangement uses TRBV6-1 and TRBJ2-5; perhaps TRBD1 as D (6 bases). The J call may not be correct, given that the DNA end is closer to TRBJ2-7. CDR3 size: 13 residues. Germline lookup yields CDR1 MNHNS and CDR2 SASEGT. The CDR3 bases are TGTGCCAGCCAAGTGGGGGCTTCCTACGAGCAGTACTTC. As protein: CASQVGASYEQYF.

V and J are TRBV20-1 and TRBJ1-5; perhaps TRBD1 as D (6 bases). CDR3 length: 12 residues. V gave up 6 bases and J gave up 7 bases, with 13 bases separating them. CDR1 and CDR2 from the germline V gene are DFQATT and SNEGSKA (reference sequence). CDR3 amino acids: CSAWGRGQPQHF. CDR3 DNA sequence: TGCAGTGCATGGGGGAGGGGGCAGCCCCAGCATTTT.

The gene calls are TRBV2 and TRBJ2-3; D gene uncertain. Trimming left V 4 bases short and J 6 bases short, with 5 bases between. Germline-derived CDR1 and CDR2 are SNHLY and FYNNEI. The CDR3 covers 11 residues. The CDR3 coding sequence is TGTGCCAGCAGTGTGGAGGATACGCAGTATTTT. Amino acids: CASSVEDTQYF.

The V gene is TRBV6-1, the J gene TRBJ2-7; D unclear. V was shortened by 10 bases and J by 1 base, with 11 bases between the two germline ends. CDR1 and CDR2 from the germline V gene are MNHNS and SASEGT. The CDR3 spans 12 residues. The CDR3 reads CATGTDSYEQYF. The CDR3 coding sequence is TGTGCCACCGGCACCGATTCCTACGAGCAGTACTTC.

The rearrangement links TRBV25-1 to TRBJ1-3; D is unresolved. The CDR3 spans 15 residues. V was trimmed by 5 bases and J by 0 bases, leaving 11 bases between them. Germline V gene lookup returns CDR1 MGHDK and CDR2 SYGVNS. CDR3: CASSFRQPSGNTIYF. The DNA for the CDR3 is TGTGCCAGCAGTTTTCGGCAACCCTCTGGAAACACCATATATTTT. Full variable domain (missing parts from reference TRBV25-1 and TRBJ1-3): EADIYQTPRYLVIGTGKKITLECSQTMGHDKMYWYQQDPGMELHLIHYSYGVNSTEKGDLSSESTVSRIRTEHFPLTLESARPSHTSQYLCASSFRQPSGNTIYFGEGSWLTVV.

This clonotype was counted at least ten times. The chain uses TRBV7-6 and TRBJ1-1; no clear D gene. CDR1 is SGHVS, CDR2 FNYEAQ, per germline. The CDR3 is 14 residues long. V was clipped by 1 base and J by 1 base, with 7 bases between them. The CDR3 nucleotides read TGTGCCAGCAGCTTAGGGTTTCAGAACACTGAAGCTTTCTTT. Its translation is CASSLGFQNTEAFF.

The chain is built from TRBV5-1 and TRBJ1-2, with 12 bases that match TRBD1. V lost 5 bases to trimming and J lost 8 bases; unmatched junction nucleotides: 4. CDR3 length: 13 amino acids. In germline, CDR1 is SGHRS, CDR2 YFSETQ. Here the CDR3 reads CASSSGQGAGYTF. CDR3 nucleotides: TGCGCCAGCAGTTCGGGACAGGGGGCCGGCTACACCTTC.

The V and J genes are TRBV18 and TRBJ2-7, with TRBD1 matching over 8 bases. This CDR3 comprises 11 residues. V shed 8 bases, J shed 6 bases, and the junction held 3 bases outside the gene matches. Germline values: CDR1 KGHSH, CDR2 LQKENI. CDR3 nucleotide sequence: TGTGCCAGCACCGACAGGGGCGAGCAGTACTTC. It yields the protein CASTDRGEQYF.

Only a few counts were recorded for this clonotype. The gene calls are TRBV12-3 or TRBV12-4 and TRBJ1-4; 10 positions agree with TRBD1. The CDR3 is 14 amino acids. The J segment lost 7 bases and the V segment lost 6 bases, leaving 5 bases of the junction unmatched. CDR3 protein: CASRKTGGPEKLFF. CDR3 DNA sequence: TGTGCCAGCAGGAAGACAGGGGGCCCTGAAAAACTGTTTTTT.

This clonotype appeared a few times. The chain joins TRBV15 to TRBJ2-5; no firm D call. This CDR3 comprises 14 residues. The germline V gene encodes CDR1 LNHNV and CDR2 YYDKDF (reference sequence). V gave up 2 bases and J gave up 1 base, with 8 bases separating them. The CDR3: CATSRSRSQETQYF. As DNA, the CDR3 is TGTGCCACCAGCAGAAGTCGATCCCAAGAGACCCAGTACTTC.

Many counts were recorded for this clonotype. This rearrangement joins TRBV2 to TRBJ2-7; TRBD1 aligns across 10 bases. With 7 bases clipped from V and 2 bases from J, the junction kept 14 bases outside the gene matches. Germline CDR1 reads SNHLY; CDR2 reads FYNNEI. The CDR3 is 17 amino acids. The CDR3 region is CASTGDRGTRGTYEQYF. The CDR3 nucleotides are TGTGCCAGCACTGGGGACAGGGGTACGCGCGGAACCTACGAGCAGTACTTC.

This clonotype has at least ten counts. The rearrangement links TRBV19 to TRBJ1-1, with a weak D call TRBD1 (6 bases). V gave up 4 bases and J gave up 0 bases, with 9 bases separating them. Germline V lookup: CDR1 LNHDA, CDR2 SQIVND (reference sequence). The CDR3 runs to 14 residues. CDR3 sequence reads: CASSTGQLNTEAFF. The CDR3 nucleotides read TGTGCCAGTAGTACCGGACAGCTGAACACTGAAGCTTTCTTT.

This sequence joins TRBV25-1 and TRBJ1-2, with 7 bases that match TRBD1. The CDR3 runs 14 residues. Germline assignment: CDR1 MGHDK and CDR2 SYGVNS. After removal of 4 bases from V and 4 bases from J, the junction contained 6 bases not matched to a gene. The CDR3 loop reads CASSVTGTAYGYTF. The CDR3 DNA reads TGTGCCAGCAGTGTCACCGGGACAGCCTATGGCTACACCTTC.

The table lists this clonotype with many counts. The rearrangement joins TRBV10-3 to TRBJ2-7, with D perhaps given as TRBD1 or TRBD2 (5 bases each). V gave up 5 bases and J gave up 0 bases, with 14 bases separating them. Germline loops: CDR1 ENHRY, CDR2 SYGVKD. This CDR3 has 15 residues. The CDR3: CAISTGPGSSYEQYF. DNA for the CDR3: TGTGCCATCAGTACAGGTCCGGGGAGCTCCTACGAGCAGTACTTC.

This clonotype was found many times. J is TRBJ1-1 and V is TRBV2; D is possibly TRBD1 (5 bases). The germline V and J ends were trimmed by 3 bases and 1 base, with 15 bases remaining between them. Germline CDR1 reads SNHLY; CDR2 reads FYNNEI. This CDR3 has 16 residues. CDR3 residues: CASSDFWTRRNTEAFF. In nucleotides, the CDR3 is TGTGCCAGCAGTGACTTCTGGACACGGCGGAACACTGAAGCTTTCTTT.

This clonotype was observed a handful of times. V gene TRBV4-2 combines with J gene TRBJ2-5; TRBD2 matches 14 bases. The germline V gene encodes CDR1 LGHNA and CDR2 YNFKEQ. Germline trimming cut 4 bases from V and 1 base from J; bases unmatched to any gene: 11. The CDR3 totals 19 residues. CDR3 nucleotides: TGTGCCAGCAGCCGTGGAGATCCGGGACTAGCGGGGGTCCAAGAGACCCAGTACTTC. Its protein product is CASSRGDPGLAGVQETQYF.

The chain has TRBV15 and TRBJ2-3; D call uncertain. The CDR3 is 11 residues long. Germline CDR1 is LNHNV and CDR2 is YYDKDF (reference sequence). V was pared by 3 bases and J by 12 bases, with 10 bases between. The CDR3 DNA reads as TGTGCCACCAGCAGTGTGGGGTCCCAGTATTTT. This codes for CATSSVGSQYF.

The V and J genes are TRBV6-1 and TRBJ1-5; D is possibly TRBD1 (5 bases). The CDR3 has 14 residues. Trimming removed 3 bases from V and 3 bases from J, with 9 bases in between. Germline CDR1 and CDR2: MNHNS and SASEGT. For the CDR3, the DNA is TGTGCCAGCAGTGACAGGGCAACCAATCAGCCCCAGCATTTT. Translating it yields CASSDRATNQPQHF.

Concerning this clonotype: One end of the junction is discordant with germline, which a read error may explain. This chain joins TRBV29-1 and TRBJ2-7, with TRBD1 matching over 9 bases. The CDR3 runs 15 residues. Germline CDR1 and CDR2: SQVTM and ANQGSEA. The CDR3 DNA reads as TGTAGCGCCAAAGGAGGCGGGACAGGGATCTACGAGCAGTACTTC. The encoded protein is CSAKGGGTGIYEQYF.

A word on this clonotype: Since a much larger clone is just one base distant, this may be a read error. The chain combines TRBV5-1 with TRBJ1-1; D might be TRBD1 (5 bases). Between the trimmed V and J ends, which lost 3 bases and 1 base, there was a span of 10 bases. The CDR3 runs 14 residues. Germline loops: CDR1 SGHRS, CDR2 YFSETQ. CDR3 sequence: CASSSDMRNTEAFF. The CDR3 nucleotides read TGCGCCAGCAGCTCGGACATGAGGAACACTGAAGCTTTCTTT.

This clonotype has a count of ten or more. The chain joins TRBV7-6 to TRBJ2-7, with D unclear. The V and J ends lost 2 bases and 5 bases respectively, with 13 bases between them. The CDR3 covers 14 residues. Germline-derived CDR1 and CDR2 are SGHVS and FNYEAQ. CDR3 coding DNA: TGTGCCAGCAGCTTAAATTTTGGCGGCGACGAGCAGTACTTC. This gives the protein CASSLNFGGDEQYF.

The chain uses TRBV20-1 and TRBJ2-7; 7 bases align to TRBD1. J was trimmed by 0 bases and V by 6 bases; bases with no gene match: 8. Germline V lookup: CDR1 DFQATT, CDR2 SNEGSKA (reference sequence). The CDR3 is 14 residues long. In DNA form, the CDR3 reads TGCAGTGCGATCCGGGACAGCTTCTCCTACGAGCAGTACTTC. Residues: CSAIRDSFSYEQYF.

This clonotype came up many times. The chain joins TRBV10-2 to TRBJ1-6; D possibly corresponds to TRBD1 (5 bases). The CDR3 runs 15 residues. The germline V and J ends were trimmed by 0 bases and 10 bases, with 13 bases remaining between them. Per the germline V gene, CDR1 is WSHSY and CDR2 is SAAADI. The DNA of the CDR3 is TGCGCCAGCAGTGAGTCGGGAGGGGCAGGGTCACCCCTCCACTTT. The encoded protein is CASSESGGAGSPLHF.

This clonotype was picked up one time. A clone one base away is much larger, so this may be a read error. This sequence joins TRBV7-9 and TRBJ2-2; the match to TRBD1 covers 11 bases. The length of the CDR3 is 15 residues. Per germline, CDR1 SEHNR and CDR2 FQNEAQ (reference sequence). The CDR3 protein is CASSEGTGGTGKLFF. The CDR3 DNA follows: TGTGCCAGCAGCGAAGGGACAGGGGGGACCGGGAAGCTGTTTTTT.

V usage is TRBV28 and J usage is TRBJ1-5, with 7 bases fitting TRBD1. The V gene end was trimmed by 1 base and the J gene end by 6 bases; junction bases not matched to a gene: 3. The CDR3 extends over 14 amino acids. Germline V gene sequence: CDR1 MDHEN, CDR2 SYDVKM. As DNA, the CDR3 is TGTGCCAGCAGTTTATTGTCAGGGGGTCAGCCCCAGCATTTT. It specifies CASSLLSGGQPQHF.

This clonotype was detected a few times. A junction boundary mismatches the germline segment, possibly from a read error. The chain uses TRBV7-9 and TRBJ1-4; D is ambiguous. The CDR3 contains 14 residues. Germline V CDR1 and CDR2: SEHNR, FQNEAQ (reference sequence). DNA of the CDR3: TGTGTCAGCAGCCGGGGTGGAACTAATGAAAAACTGTTTTTT. Residues: CVSSRGGTNEKLFF.

This clonotype has a count of ten or more. The chain recombines TRBV10-1 with TRBJ1-2, with D hard to call. The CDR3 covers 13 residues. Trimming took 0 bases from V and 6 from J, leaving 8 bases between them. Germline V gene sequence: CDR1 WNHNN, CDR2 SYGVQD (reference sequence). CDR3 residues: CASSESRTNGYTF. In nucleotides, the CDR3 is TGCGCCAGCAGTGAGTCTCGGACGAATGGCTACACCTTC.

The V call is TRBV6-5, the J call TRBJ1-6, with 7 bases fitting TRBD1. Trimming removed 0 bases from V and 6 bases from J; junction bases left unmatched: 5. CDR3 length: 16 residues. Germline values: CDR1 MNHEY, CDR2 SVGAGI. CDR3: CASSYSLRGLNSPLHF. In DNA, the CDR3 is TGTGCCAGCAGTTACTCTCTGAGGGGGCTTAATTCACCCCTCCACTTT.

A few counts support this clonotype. At one end the junction does not follow the germline gene, possibly because of a read error. CDR3 loop: CASSLWGTGGEKLFF. The CDR3 coding sequence is TGTGCCAGCAGTTTATGGGGGACAGGGGGCGAAAAACTGTTTTTT. This sequence joins TRBV10-2 and TRBJ1-4, with 12 bases matching TRBD1. Germline values: CDR1 WSHSY, CDR2 SAAADI. The CDR3 runs to 15 residues.